A selection of T cell receptor beta chains follows, all from one sample in a study of blood T cell repertoires in COVID-19. Clones were sequenced by immunoSEQ multiplex PCR, and TCRdb holds only the in-frame ones, with some missing. The table includes hundreds of thousands of clones, around nine tenths detected once. The sample was peripheral blood. These receptor sequences come from a woman aged 60 to 75 who had recovered from COVID-19. Each CDR3 is given with its conserved first and last residue. A D gene is named only where the DNA matches it firmly. Clone size is given for some rows only: seen once, a few or many times, or a class if the clone is expanded.

J gene: TRBJ1-1; D gene: -; V gene: TRBV4-1; clone size: few; CDR3 protein: CASSDRTENTEAFF; CDR3 DNA: TGCGCCAGCAGCGACCGGACAGAGAACACTGAAGCTTTCTTT
J gene: TRBJ1-6; D gene: -; V gene: TRBV4-1; clone size: once; CDR3 protein: CASSQESGSWPSPLHF; CDR3 DNA: TGCGCCAGCAGCCAAGAGTCGGGTAGCTGGCCGTCACCCCTCCACTTT
J gene: TRBJ2-3; D gene: TRBD2; V gene: TRBV9; clone size: -; CDR3 protein: CASSWRGAADTQYF; CDR3 DNA: TGTGCCAGCAGCTGGCGGGGGGCGGCAGATACGCAGTATTTT
J gene: TRBJ2-2; D gene: -; V gene: TRBV7-3; clone size: -; CDR3 protein: CASSLLGGLDTGELFF; CDR3 DNA: TGTGCCAGCAGCTTACTTGGCGGGTTGGACACCGGGGAGCTGTTTTTT
J gene: TRBJ2-1; D gene: -; V gene: TRBV19; clone size: -; CDR3 protein: CASTTYSYSYNEQFF; CDR3 DNA: TGTGCCAGTACCACTTATTCCTACTCCTACAATGAGCAGTTCTTC
J gene: TRBJ1-1; D gene: -; V gene: TRBV2; clone size: -; CDR3 protein: CASTYETVNTEAFF; CDR3 DNA: TGTGCCAGCACCTATGAGACAGTGAACACTGAAGCTTTCTTT
J gene: TRBJ1-1; D gene: TRBD1; V gene: TRBV27; clone size: few; CDR3 protein: CASSLSAGTENTEAFF; CDR3 DNA: TGTGCCAGCAGTTTATCGGCCGGGACAGAGAACACTGAAGCTTTCTTT
J gene: TRBJ2-1; D gene: TRBD2; V gene: TRBV4-2; clone size: -; CDR3 protein: CASSPRPGLAGGYNEQFF; CDR3 DNA: TGTGCCAGCAGCCCCCGACCGGGACTAGCGGGGGGCTACAATGAGCAGTTCTTC
J gene: TRBJ2-3; D gene: TRBD1; V gene: TRBV5-1; clone size: -; CDR3 protein: CASSGQAIRDTQYF; CDR3 DNA: TGCGCCAGCAGCGGACAGGCAATAAGGGATACGCAGTATTTT
J gene: TRBJ1-5; D gene: TRBD1; V gene: TRBV19; clone size: once; CDR3 protein: CASSPQGVSNQPQHF; CDR3 DNA: TGTGCCAGTAGCCCCCAGGGGGTGAGCAATCAGCCCCAGCATTTT
J gene: TRBJ2-5; D gene: -; V gene: TRBV19; clone size: -; CDR3 protein: CASTVGREETQYF; CDR3 DNA: TGTGCCAGTACCGTAGGCAGGGAAGAGACCCAGTACTTC
J gene: TRBJ2-7; D gene: TRBD1; V gene: TRBV11-2; clone size: few; CDR3 protein: CASSPPGTGDEQYF; CDR3 DNA: TGTGCCAGCAGCCCTCCCGGGACAGGGGACGAGCAGTACTTC
J gene: TRBJ1-1; D gene: -; V gene: TRBV28; clone size: -; CDR3 protein: CASNSQVNEAFF; CDR3 DNA: TGTGCCAGCAATTCACAGGTAAATGAAGCTTTCTTT
J gene: TRBJ2-7; D gene: -; V gene: TRBV5-1; clone size: -; CDR3 protein: CASSLDTSYEQYF; CDR3 DNA: TGCGCCAGCAGCTTGGACACATCCTACGAGCAGTACTTC
J gene: TRBJ1-6; D gene: -; V gene: TRBV27; clone size: -; CDR3 protein: CASSLSSWTPHSSYNSPLHF; CDR3 DNA: TGTGCCAGCAGTTTATCGTCTTGGACACCCCACAGCTCCTATAATTCACCCCTCCACTTT
J gene: TRBJ2-5; D gene: -; V gene: TRBV6-1; clone size: once; CDR3 protein: CASSERRGQRETQYF; CDR3 DNA: TGTGCCAGCAGTGAACGGAGGGGGCAGCGGGAGACCCAGTACTTC
J gene: TRBJ2-7; D gene: TRBD1; V gene: TRBV5-1; clone size: -; CDR3 protein: CASRGQGVSYEQYF; CDR3 DNA: TGCGCCAGCAGGGGACAGGGAGTCTCCTACGAGCAGTACTTC
J gene: TRBJ2-7; D gene: -; V gene: TRBV6-1; clone size: -; CDR3 protein: CASSDRIRGRSYEQYF; CDR3 DNA: TGTGCCAGCAGTGACCGAATCAGGGGAAGAAGCTACGAGCAGTACTTC
J gene: TRBJ1-4; D gene: -; V gene: TRBV6-6; clone size: -; CDR3 protein: CASIYGQEGGKLFF; CDR3 DNA: TGTGCCAGCATCTACGGGCAGGAGGGCGGGAAACTGTTTTTT
J gene: TRBJ2-3; D gene: TRBD2; V gene: TRBV7-2; clone size: -; CDR3 protein: CASSSVGLAGGSTDTQYF; CDR3 DNA: TGTGCCAGCAGCTCCGTGGGACTAGCGGGGGGGAGCACAGATACGCAGTATTTT
J gene: TRBJ1-5; D gene: -; V gene: TRBV7-2; clone size: -; CDR3 protein: CASSLEGGQARQPQHF; CDR3 DNA: TGTGCCAGCAGCTTAGAGGGCGGGCAGGCAAGACAGCCCCAGCATTTT
J gene: TRBJ1-6; D gene: TRBD1; V gene: TRBV7-2; clone size: -; CDR3 protein: CASSLDRGSGSPLHF; CDR3 DNA: TGTGCCAGCAGCTTAGACAGGGGGTCAGGCTCACCCCTCCACTTT
J gene: TRBJ1-2; D gene: -; V gene: TRBV4-1; clone size: -; CDR3 protein: CASSQDGQPNYGYTF; CDR3 DNA: TGCGCCAGCAGCCAAGATGGGCAGCCCAACTATGGCTACACCTTC
J gene: TRBJ1-4; D gene: -; V gene: TRBV7-6; clone size: -; CDR3 protein: CASSLLGTTTNEKLFF; CDR3 DNA: TGTGCCAGCAGCTTACTAGGGACAACAACTAATGAAAAACTGTTTTTT
J gene: TRBJ1-5; D gene: -; V gene: TRBV28; clone size: -; CDR3 protein: CATIPLRDQPQHF; CDR3 DNA: TGTGCCACTATCCCCCTACGGGATCAGCCCCAGCATTTT
J gene: TRBJ1-2; D gene: TRBD1; V gene: TRBV4-3; clone size: -; CDR3 protein: CASSQALWDREGYGYTF; CDR3 DNA: TGCGCCAGCAGCCAAGCTCTCTGGGACAGGGAGGGCTATGGCTACACCTTC
J gene: TRBJ1-1; D gene: TRBD1; V gene: TRBV10-3; clone size: -; CDR3 protein: CAIRNDRGDTEAFF; CDR3 DNA: TGTGCCATCAGGAACGACAGGGGGGACACTGAAGCTTTCTTT
J gene: TRBJ2-7; D gene: TRBD1; V gene: TRBV3-1/TRBV3-2; clone size: -; CDR3 protein: CASSQAVRGSYEQYF; CDR3 DNA: TGTGCCAGCAGCCAAGCTGTCAGGGGGAGCTACGAGCAGTACTTC
J gene: TRBJ2-1; D gene: TRBD2; V gene: TRBV6-2/TRBV6-3; clone size: -; CDR3 protein: CASSIWSLADNEQFF; CDR3 DNA: TGTGCCAGCAGCATTTGGAGTCTAGCGGACAATGAGCAGTTCTTC
J gene: TRBJ2-5; D gene: TRBD2; V gene: TRBV5-1; clone size: once; CDR3 protein: CASSLGSGGRETQYF; CDR3 DNA: TGCGCCAGCAGCTTGGGCAGCGGGGGAAGGGAGACCCAGTACTTC
J gene: TRBJ1-2; D gene: -; V gene: TRBV7-2; clone size: -; CDR3 protein: CASSSVTGTVGYTF; CDR3 DNA: TGTGCCAGCAGCTCGGTCACAGGGACGGTTGGCTACACCTTC
J gene: TRBJ1-4; D gene: -; V gene: TRBV9; clone size: -; CDR3 protein: CASSVANVFPGTNEKLFF; CDR3 DNA: TGTGCCAGCAGCGTAGCCAACGTTTTTCCGGGTACTAATGAAAAACTGTTTTTT
J gene: TRBJ1-4; D gene: -; V gene: TRBV2; clone size: -; CDR3 protein: CASSVYEVPLTEKLFF; CDR3 DNA: TGTGCCAGCAGTGTTTACGAGGTCCCACTCACGGAAAAACTGTTTTTT
J gene: TRBJ2-1; D gene: TRBD1; V gene: TRBV11-3; clone size: once; CDR3 protein: CASRPSGTGIEEQFF; CDR3 DNA: TGTGCCAGCAGACCGTCCGGGACAGGGATCGAAGAGCAGTTCTTC
J gene: TRBJ1-2; D gene: -; V gene: TRBV18; clone size: -; CDR3 protein: CASSRGQVDGYTF; CDR3 DNA: TGTGCCAGCTCACGGGGCCAGGTCGATGGCTACACCTTC
J gene: TRBJ2-2; D gene: -; V gene: TRBV14; clone size: -; CDR3 protein: CASSQPGGRDYTGELFF; CDR3 DNA: TGTGCCAGCAGCCAGCCCGGCGGCAGGGACTACACCGGGGAGCTGTTTTTT
J gene: TRBJ1-2; D gene: TRBD1; V gene: TRBV3-1/TRBV3-2; clone size: -; CDR3 protein: CASSHLDRGGYTF; CDR3 DNA: TGTGCCAGCAGCCATCTTGACAGGGGCGGCTACACCTTC
J gene: TRBJ1-2; D gene: -; V gene: TRBV5-5; clone size: -; CDR3 protein: CASSLAPGFGYTF; CDR3 DNA: TGTGCCAGCAGCTTGGCGCCAGGGTTTGGCTACACCTTC